The 2 T cell receptor beta chains below were found in one sample sequenced in a study of graft-versus-host responses after intestinal transplantation (dated by TCRdb to about 2021). What this sample's time point label stands for: cells obtained before transplantation from donor or recipient. The library was built by means of the immunoSEQ multiplex PCR assay. TCRdb stores this immuneACCESS table with in-frame sequences only. Part of the clones is absent; in the studies checked, under half of the shortfall reflects unresolved V genes, and no reason is known for the rest. In this sample the table shows around 100,000 clones, roughly 87% of which occur a single time. The top ten hold around 0.98% of the sample. Their cognate antigens are unknown. Sequences were derived from unstimulated CD4+ T cells sorted from spleen or lymph node cells, sampled before transplant. These TCRs come from a human donor who was the organ donor for an intestinal transplant.

The V gene is TRBV15, the J gene TRBJ2-7; no clear D gene. V lost 0 bases and J 0 bases, leaving 15 bases between the germline ends. From germline, CDR1 is LNHNV and CDR2 YYDKDF (reference sequence). The CDR3 has 17 amino acids. The CDR3 DNA sequence: TGTGCCACCAGCAGAGATTCGGGTATGTCCTACTCCTACGAGCAGTACTTC. The encoded protein is CATSRDSGMSYSYEQYF.

The V and J genes are TRBV28 and TRBJ2-3; possible D gene TRBD1, 5 bases. The CDR3 is made up of 12 amino acids. Per germline, CDR1 MDHEN and CDR2 SYDVKM. V dropped 5 bases and J dropped 4 bases, with 7 bases sitting between them. CDR3 sequence reads: CASSRTPDTQYF. As DNA, the CDR3 is TGTGCCAGCAGTCGGACACCAGATACGCAGTATTTT.